What follows is one T cell receptor beta chain and its context. These data originate in a study of blood T cell repertoires in COVID-19. Study details: Collection of acute and convalescent COVID-19 samples took place in the United States, Italy and Spain. From T cells, B-cell-depleted T cells, or PBMCs came the material, which was cDNA or gDNA.

The V gene end was trimmed by 5 bases and the J gene end by 7 bases; junction bases not matched to a gene: 4. CDR1 is MNHNY and CDR2 is SVGAGI in the germline V gene (reference sequence). The length of the CDR3 is 14 residues. TCRdb keeps only in-frame clones here, not all; method: immunoSEQ multiplex PCR. This table holds 40,000 to 50,000 clones, 90% found once. The sequence was collected from a man aged 65 to 79 with active COVID-19. The sequenced sample consisted of peripheral blood. The chain couples TRBV6-6 to TRBJ2-1; 11 bases line up with TRBD2. The CDR3 spells CASSKTSGDNEQFF. In DNA, the CDR3 is TGTGCCAGCAGTAAGACTAGCGGGGATAATGAGCAGTTCTTC.